Here is one T cell receptor (beta chain) with its context. Its antigen is still unknown. Sequencing was performed with immunoSEQ multiplex PCR; in TCRdb, only in-frame clones are kept and a portion is missing. Here the sample spans roughly 9,000 clones, about 72% being singletons. V gave up 2 bases and J gave up 2 bases, with 13 bases separating them. The germline CDR1 and CDR2 sequences are GTSNPN and SVGIG (reference sequence). CDR3 length: 15 amino acids. This entry is derived from a study of siplizumab effects on memory and regulatory T cells. Regarding the study as a whole: The mapping of alloreactive clones to unstimulated subsets covered only a minor fraction of them. No naive or memory phenotype could be assigned to roughly 75-97% of proliferating clones.

The chain is built from TRBV30 and TRBJ2-1; D is perhaps TRBD1 (6 bases). The sample taken for sequencing was effector memory CD8+ T cells sorted from blood. Subset denoted: unstimulated CD8+ effector memory T cells. The clonotype comes from a human donor in good health. CDR3 residues: CAWSLGAGTYNEQFF. The DNA of the CDR3 is TGTGCCTGGAGTTTGGGGGCCGGGACCTACAATGAGCAGTTCTTC.